A single TCR beta chain is shown here with its context. Authors' analysis steps: Estimated nucleated cell counts came from reference gene primer amplification. Measured with immunoSEQ multiplex PCR; TCRdb has only the in-frame clones, and not every one. V, J and clone size reflect that table, while D and trimming were determined from the DNA. Among 200,000 to 250,000 clones listed, about 79% were seen once. The entry originates in a study of blood T cell repertoires in COVID-19. Study-level information: Italy, Spain and the United States were the sources of the convalescent and acute COVID-19 samples. T cells, B-cell-depleted T cells, or PBMCs provided the cDNA or gDNA that served as material.

This CDR3 comprises 15 residues. V was pared by 0 bases and J by 8 bases, with 6 bases of the junction left unmatched. CDR1 is MNHEY and CDR2 is SVGAGI in the germline V gene. This TCR came from a man aged 45-60 years with active or convalescent COVID-19. Source material: peripheral blood. The chain is built from TRBV6-5 and TRBJ2-4; 8 positions agree with TRBD2. The DNA for the CDR3 is TGTGCCAGCAGTTACTCGCGCGGGGGGACTGACATTCAGTACTTC. Translated, it gives CASSYSRGGTDIQYF.